The clone carrying this T cell receptor beta chain was recorded many times. Time point of the sample: pre-sensitization, week 0. As to treatment: therapeutic diphenylcyclopropenone sensitization with weekly scalp DPC. Trimming shortened V by 6 bases and J by 7 bases, and 17 bases separated the two germline ends. CDR3 length equals 14 residues. The source of the sample is a study of human T cells and chemical hapten exposure. Study-level background: From small differences in pooled library volume came most of the variation in per-sample TCR yields.

The study's library attached unique molecular identifiers to single cDNA molecules. TCRdb passed the RACE reads through MiXCR, listing each CDR3 protein once. The table includes around 300,000 distinct CDR3 sequences, roughly 6% detected once. Sequencing was performed on whole blood, taken in connection with sensitization to the hapten diphenylcyclopropenone (DPC). This chain connects TRBV12-3 or TRBV12-4 to TRBJ2-3; D possibly corresponds to TRBD1 (5 bases). This TCR derives from a woman between 18 and 29 years old with alopecia areata. Some clones in this sample may be carry-over from other donors' samples. The CDR3 loop reads CASRSLGERNTQYF. Written as DNA, the CDR3 is TGTGCCAGCAGGTCGTTAGGGGAACGTAATACGCAGTATTTT.